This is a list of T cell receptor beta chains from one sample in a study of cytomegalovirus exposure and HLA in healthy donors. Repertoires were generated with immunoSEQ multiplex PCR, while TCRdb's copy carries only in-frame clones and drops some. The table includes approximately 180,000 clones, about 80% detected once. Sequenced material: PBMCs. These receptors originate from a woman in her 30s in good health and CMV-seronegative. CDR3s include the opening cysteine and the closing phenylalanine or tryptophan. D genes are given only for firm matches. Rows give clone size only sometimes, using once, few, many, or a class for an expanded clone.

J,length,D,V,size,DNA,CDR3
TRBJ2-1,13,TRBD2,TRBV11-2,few,TGTGCCAGCCGACTAGCGGGAAACAATGAGCAGTTCTTC,CASRLAGNNEQFF
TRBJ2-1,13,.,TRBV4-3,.,TGCGCCAGCAGCCAAGTCGGAGGAAATGAGCAGTTCTTC,CASSQVGGNEQFF
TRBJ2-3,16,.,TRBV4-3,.,TGCGCCAGCAGCCAAGGGCCCTCCCAGACTACAGATACGCAGTATTTT,CASSQGPSQTTDTQYF
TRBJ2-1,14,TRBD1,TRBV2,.,TGTGCCAGCAGTTGGGACAGGGGATCTAATGAGCAGTTCTTC,CASSWDRGSNEQFF
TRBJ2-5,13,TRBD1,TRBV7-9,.,TGTGCCAGCAGCTCGGGACAGGCAGAGACCCAGTACTTC,CASSSGQAETQYF
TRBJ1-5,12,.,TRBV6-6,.,TGTGCCAGCAGTTACCGCGGTGGAGGGCAGCATTTT,CASSYRGGGQHF
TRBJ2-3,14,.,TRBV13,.,TGTGCCAGCAGCTTACGGCGGTCACGGGATACGCAGTATTTT,CASSLRRSRDTQYF
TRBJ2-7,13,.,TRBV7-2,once,TGTGCCAGCAGCGTCCAGCGTGATTCCGAGCAGTACTTC,CASSVQRDSEQYF
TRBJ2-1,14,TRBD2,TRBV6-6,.,TGTGCCACCATAGCGGGGGGGCTGTACAATGAGCAGTTCTTC,CATIAGGLYNEQFF
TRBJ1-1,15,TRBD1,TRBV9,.,TGTGCCAGCAGCGTAGCTCCGACAGGGGAAACTGAAGCTTTCTTT,CASSVAPTGETEAFF
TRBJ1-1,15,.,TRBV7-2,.,TGTGCCAGCAGCTTAGTCGCCCCAGGGAACACTGAAGCTTTCTTT,CASSLVAPGNTEAFF
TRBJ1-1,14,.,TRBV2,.,TGTGCCAGCAGTGAGACATACAGGAACACTGAAGCTTTCTTT,CASSETYRNTEAFF
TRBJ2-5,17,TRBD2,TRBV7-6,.,TGTGCCAGCAGCTTAGTGCCGGGGGCGGGAGGTCAAGAGACCCAGTACTTC,CASSLVPGAGGQETQYF
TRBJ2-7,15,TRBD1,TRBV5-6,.,TGTGCCAGCAGCTTGACGACAGGGGGACCCTACGAGCAGTACTTC,CASSLTTGGPYEQYF
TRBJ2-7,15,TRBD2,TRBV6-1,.,TGTGCCAGCAGCCGTCAGCGGGAGTCCCCCTACGAGCAGTACTTC,CASSRQRESPYEQYF
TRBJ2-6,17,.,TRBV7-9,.,TGTGCCAGCAGCTTAGTTGTCGGGAACTCTGGGGCCAACGTCCTGACTTTC,CASSLVVGNSGANVLTF
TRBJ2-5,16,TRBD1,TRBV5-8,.,TGTGCCAGCAGCTCCAGGACAGGGGGCCGGCGTGAGACCCAGTACTTC,CASSSRTGGRRETQYF
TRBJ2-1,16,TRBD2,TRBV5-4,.,TGTGCCAGCAGCACTCCCGGAACTAGCGGATACAATGAGCAGTTCTTC,CASSTPGTSGYNEQFF
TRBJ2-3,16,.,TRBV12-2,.,TGTGCAAGTCGCCCCTCTAGCGGAGAGGAGACAGATACGCAGTATTTT,CASRPSSGEETDTQYF
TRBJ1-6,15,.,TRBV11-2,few,TGTGCCAGCAGCTACCTACCAAGGGAGGATTTCCCCCTCCACTTT,CASSYLPREDFPLHF
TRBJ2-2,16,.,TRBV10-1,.,TGCGCCAGCAGTGAGTCAGAGGGATGGAACACCGGGGAGCTGTTTTTT,CASSESEGWNTGELFF
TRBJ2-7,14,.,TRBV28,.,TGTGCCAGCAGTTTGGGGGGATTTCCCTACGAGCAGTACTTC,CASSLGGFPYEQYF
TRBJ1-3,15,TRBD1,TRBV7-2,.,TGTGCCAGCAGCTCATCGGGACAGGGTGGAAACACCATATATTTT,CASSSSGQGGNTIYF
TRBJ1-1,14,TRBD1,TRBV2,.,TGTGCCAGCAGTGCAGGGGGCGAAAACACTGAAGCTTTCTTT,CASSAGGENTEAFF
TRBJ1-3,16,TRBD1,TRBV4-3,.,TGCGCCAGCAGCCAAGAGGGGGGGACAGGGGGAAACACCATATATTTT,CASSQEGGTGGNTIYF
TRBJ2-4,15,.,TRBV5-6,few,TGTGCCAGCAGCGCGGGGCCCCTAGCCAAAAACATTCAGTACTTC,CASSAGPLAKNIQYF
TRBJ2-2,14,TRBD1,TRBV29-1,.,TGCAGCGTTAGGGCCAGGGGGCTACCCGGGGAGCTGTTTTTT,CSVRARGLPGELFF
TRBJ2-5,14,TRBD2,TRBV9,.,TGTGCCAGCAGCTCAGGACTAGTAGAAGAGACCCAGTACTTC,CASSSGLVEETQYF
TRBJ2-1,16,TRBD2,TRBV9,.,TGTGCCAGCAGCGCCAGCGCTCTAGCGGGGGGGTATGAGCAGTTCTTC,CASSASALAGGYEQFF
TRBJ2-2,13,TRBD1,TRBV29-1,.,TGCAGCGTCTGGGACAGAATCACCGGGGAGCTGTTTTTT,CSVWDRITGELFF
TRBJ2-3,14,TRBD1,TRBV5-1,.,TGCGCCAGCAGCCCGGACAGGGAAGGGGATACGCAGTATTTT,CASSPDREGDTQYF
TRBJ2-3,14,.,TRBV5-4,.,TGTGCCAGCAACGTCAGGGAGGCGGGAGATACGCAGTATTTT,CASNVREAGDTQYF
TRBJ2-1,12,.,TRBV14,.,TGTGCCAGCAGCTACCACTTCAATGAGCAGTTCTTC,CASSYHFNEQFF
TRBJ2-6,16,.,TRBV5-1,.,TGCGCCAGCAGCCCCGGGTGGCTCTCTGGGGCCAACGTCCTGACTTTC,CASSPGWLSGANVLTF
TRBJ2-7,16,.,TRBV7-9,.,TGTGCCAGCAGTTATAGCCGCGTACAGGGTGCCTACGAGCAGTACTTC,CASSYSRVQGAYEQYF
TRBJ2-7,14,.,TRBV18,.,TGTGCCAGCTCAATAATGGGGGGGCTCCACGAGCAGTACTTC,CASSIMGGLHEQYF
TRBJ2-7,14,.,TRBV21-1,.,TGTGCCAGCAGCAGAGGACAGGAACTTGGCGAGCAGTACTTC,CASSRGQELGEQYF
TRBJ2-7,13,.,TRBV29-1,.,TGCAGCGTTGTGACGGATGGGAGCTACGAGCAGTACTTC,CSVVTDGSYEQYF
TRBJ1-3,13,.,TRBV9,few,TGTGCCAGCAGCGTAGACTTGAGAAACACCATATATTTT,CASSVDLRNTIYF
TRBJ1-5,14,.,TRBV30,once,TGTGCCTGGAATGTAGCAGGGGGCAATCAGCCCCAGCATTTT,CAWNVAGGNQPQHF
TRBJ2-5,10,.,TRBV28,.,TGTGCCATCCGAGGGGAGACCCAGTACTTC,CAIRGETQYF
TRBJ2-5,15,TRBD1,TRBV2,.,TGTGCCAGCAGTGCCTCAGGGGGCCCCCAAGAGACCCAGTACTTC,CASSASGGPQETQYF
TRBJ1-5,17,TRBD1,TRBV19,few,TGTGCCAGTAGATCGGGGTGGGACAGGGAGGCGGACCAGCCCCAGCATTTT,CASRSGWDREADQPQHF
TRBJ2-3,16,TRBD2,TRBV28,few,TGTGCCAGCAGCGGACTAGCGGGTGTCCTCACAGATACGCAGTATTTT,CASSGLAGVLTDTQYF
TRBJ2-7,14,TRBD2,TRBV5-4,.,TGTGCCAGCAGCTCGGGGGGAGGTATCGGCGAGCAGTACTTC,CASSSGGGIGEQYF